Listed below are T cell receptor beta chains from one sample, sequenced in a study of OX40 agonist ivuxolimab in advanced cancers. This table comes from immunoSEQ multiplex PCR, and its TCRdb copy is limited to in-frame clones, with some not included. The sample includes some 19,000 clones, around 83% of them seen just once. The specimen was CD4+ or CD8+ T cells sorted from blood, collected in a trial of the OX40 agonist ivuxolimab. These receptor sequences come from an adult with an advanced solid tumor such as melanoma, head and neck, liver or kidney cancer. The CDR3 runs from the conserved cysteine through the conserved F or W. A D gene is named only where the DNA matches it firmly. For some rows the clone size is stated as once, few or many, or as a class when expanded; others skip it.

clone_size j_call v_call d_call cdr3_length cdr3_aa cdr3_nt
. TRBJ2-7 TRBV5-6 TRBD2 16 CASSLAGVAGEHEQYF TGTGCCAGCAGCTTGGCAGGGGTAGCGGGGGAGCACGAGCAGTACTTC
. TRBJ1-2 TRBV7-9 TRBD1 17 CASSSPPEDRAASGYTF TGTGCCAGCAGCTCTCCGCCCGAGGACAGGGCGGCTTCCGGCTACACCTTC
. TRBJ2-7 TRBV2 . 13 CASTQGRAEEQYF TGTGCCAGCACCCAGGGGAGGGCGGAGGAGCAGTACTTC
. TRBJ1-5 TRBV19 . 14 CASNNRQAQGPQHF TGTGCCAGCAACAACCGACAGGCGCAAGGCCCCCAGCATTTT
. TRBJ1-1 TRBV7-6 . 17 CASSPTPSGSPNTEAFF TGTGCCAGCAGCCCAACCCCCTCTGGCAGCCCGAACACTGAAGCTTTCTTT
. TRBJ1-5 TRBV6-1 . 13 CAASQQGNQPQHF TGTGCCGCCTCTCAACAGGGAAATCAGCCCCAGCATTTT
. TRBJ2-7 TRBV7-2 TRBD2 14 CASSLPSGDYEQYF TGTGCCAGCAGCTTACCTAGCGGCGACTACGAGCAGTACTTC
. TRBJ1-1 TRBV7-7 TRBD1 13 CASSRDRGTEAFF TGTGCCAGCAGCCGTGACAGGGGCACTGAAGCTTTCTTT
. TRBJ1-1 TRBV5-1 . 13 CASSRGGTTEAFF TGCGCCAGCAGCCGTGGGGGTACCACTGAAGCTTTCTTT
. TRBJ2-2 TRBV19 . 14 CASSRGANTGELFF TGTGCCAGTAGCCGGGGGGCAAACACCGGGGAGCTGTTTTTT
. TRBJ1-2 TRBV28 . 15 CASSLFGGIGSGYTF TGTGCCAGCAGTTTATTTGGGGGAATTGGTTCTGGCTACACCTTC
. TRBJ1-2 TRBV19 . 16 CASSTVRGTRNYGYTF TGTGCCAGTAGTACCGTCCGGGGGACACGCAACTATGGCTACACCTTC
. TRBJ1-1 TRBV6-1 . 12 CASSEQRTEAFF TGTGCCAGCAGTGAACAGCGGACTGAAGCTTTCTTT
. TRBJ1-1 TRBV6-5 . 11 CASSGHRDSFF TGTGCCAGCAGTGGGCACAGGGACTCTTTCTTT
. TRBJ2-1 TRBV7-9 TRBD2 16 CASRPRTSGGLNEQFF TGTGCCAGCAGGCCGAGGACTAGCGGGGGCCTCAATGAGCAGTTCTTC
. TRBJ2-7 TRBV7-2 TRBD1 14 CASSSYRGAYEQYF TGTGCCAGCAGCTCCTACAGGGGAGCCTACGAGCAGTACTTC
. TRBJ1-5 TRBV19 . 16 CASSLPRQPSNQPQHF TGTGCCAGTAGTCTGCCGAGACAGCCTAGCAATCAGCCCCAGCATTTT
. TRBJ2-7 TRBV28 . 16 CASSSTGTLYLYEQYF TGTGCCAGCAGTTCCACAGGGACCCTTTATTTATACGAGCAGTACTTC
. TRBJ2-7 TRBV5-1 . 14 CASRDGGTVYEQYF TGCGCCAGCAGGGACGGAGGGACGGTTTACGAGCAGTACTTC
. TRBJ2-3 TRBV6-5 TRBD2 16 CASSYSLAGGTDTQYF TGTGCCAGCAGTTACTCCCTAGCGGGGGGCACAGATACGCAGTATTTT
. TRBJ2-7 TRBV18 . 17 CASSPQHLTTGSNEQYF TGTGCCAGCTCACCACAACATCTAACGACAGGTTCCAACGAGCAGTACTTC
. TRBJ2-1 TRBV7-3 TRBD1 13 CASSLDRTGGTFF TGTGCCAGCAGCTTAGACCGGACAGGGGGAACGTTCTTC
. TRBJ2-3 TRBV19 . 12 CATRQSTDTQYF TGTGCCACCCGGCAAAGCACAGATACGCAGTATTTT
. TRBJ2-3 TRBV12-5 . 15 CASGPGRTPTDTQYF TGTGCTAGTGGCCCGGGCAGGACCCCCACAGATACGCAGTATTTT
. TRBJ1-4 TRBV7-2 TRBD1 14 CASSLNRGEEKLFF TGTGCCAGCAGCTTAAACAGGGGAGAAGAAAAACTGTTTTTT
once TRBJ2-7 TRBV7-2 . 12 CASSLTLYEQYF TGTGCCAGCAGCTTAACCCTCTACGAGCAGTACTTC
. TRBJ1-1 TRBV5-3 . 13 CASSLERNTEAFF TGTGCCAGCAGCTTGGAGCGGAACACTGAAGCTTTCTTT
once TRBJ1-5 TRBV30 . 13 CAWSVASNQPQHF TGTGCCTGGAGTGTAGCCAGCAATCAGCCCCAGCATTTT
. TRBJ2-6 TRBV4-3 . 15 CASRSSFSGANVLTF TGCGCCAGCCGATCCTCGTTCTCTGGGGCCAACGTCCTGACTTTC
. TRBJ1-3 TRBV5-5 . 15 CASSLDRAAGNTIYF TGTGCCAGCAGCTTGGACAGGGCAGCTGGAAACACCATATATTTT